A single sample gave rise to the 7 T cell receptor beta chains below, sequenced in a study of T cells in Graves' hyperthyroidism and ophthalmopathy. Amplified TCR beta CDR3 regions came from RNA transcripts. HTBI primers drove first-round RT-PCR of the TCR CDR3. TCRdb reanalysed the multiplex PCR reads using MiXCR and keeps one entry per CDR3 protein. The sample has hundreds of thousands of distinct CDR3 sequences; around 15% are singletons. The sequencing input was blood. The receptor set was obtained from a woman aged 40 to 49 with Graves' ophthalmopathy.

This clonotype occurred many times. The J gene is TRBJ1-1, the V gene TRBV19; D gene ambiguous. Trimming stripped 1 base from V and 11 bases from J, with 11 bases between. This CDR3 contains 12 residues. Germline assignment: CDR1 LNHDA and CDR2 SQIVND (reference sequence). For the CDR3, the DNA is TGTGCCAGTAGTATAGGCACCTTTCGGGCTTTCTTT. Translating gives CASSIGTFRAFF.

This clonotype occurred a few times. CDR3 protein: CSARDAGFGYEQYF. The CDR3 nucleotides read TGCAGTGCTAGAGATGCGGGATTTGGTTACGAGCAGTACTTC. This chain joins TRBV20-1 and TRBJ2-7, with a possible D match to TRBD2 (6 bases). The germline V gene encodes CDR1 DFQATT and CDR2 SNEGSKA (reference sequence). The V end was cut by 0 bases, the J end by 4 bases, with 13 bases between. The CDR3 contains 14 residues.

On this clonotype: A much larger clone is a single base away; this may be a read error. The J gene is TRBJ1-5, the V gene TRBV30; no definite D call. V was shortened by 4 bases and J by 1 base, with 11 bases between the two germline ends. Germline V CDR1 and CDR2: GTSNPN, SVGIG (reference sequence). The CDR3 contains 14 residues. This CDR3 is CAWNTDGSNQPQHF. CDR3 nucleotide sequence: TGTGCCTGGAACACGGACGGAAGCAATCAGCCCCAGCATTTT.

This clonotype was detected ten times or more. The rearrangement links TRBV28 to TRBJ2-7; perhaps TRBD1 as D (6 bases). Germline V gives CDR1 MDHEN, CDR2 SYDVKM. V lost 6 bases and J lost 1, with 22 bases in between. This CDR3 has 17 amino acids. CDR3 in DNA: TGTGCCAGCAGCTCTCAAACCCAGGGGCGAGGTTCCTACGAGCAGTACTTC. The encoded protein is CASSSQTQGRGSYEQYF.

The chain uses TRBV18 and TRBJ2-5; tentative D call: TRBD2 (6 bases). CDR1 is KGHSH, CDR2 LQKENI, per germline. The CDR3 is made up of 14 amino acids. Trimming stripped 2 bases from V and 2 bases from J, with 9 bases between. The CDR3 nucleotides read TGTGCCAGCTCACCAACGGCGGGGCAAGAGACCCAGTACTTC. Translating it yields CASSPTAGQETQYF.

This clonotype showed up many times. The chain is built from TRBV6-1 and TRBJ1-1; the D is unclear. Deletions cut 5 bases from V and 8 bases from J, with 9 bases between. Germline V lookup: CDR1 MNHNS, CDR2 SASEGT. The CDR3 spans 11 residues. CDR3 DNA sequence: TGTGCCAGCAGTAGGTTAGGAGAAGCTTTCTTT. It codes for CASSRLGEAFF.

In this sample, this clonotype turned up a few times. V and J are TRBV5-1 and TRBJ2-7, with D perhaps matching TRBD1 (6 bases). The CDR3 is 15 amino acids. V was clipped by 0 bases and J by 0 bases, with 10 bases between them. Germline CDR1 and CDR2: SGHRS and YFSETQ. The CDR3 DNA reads TGCGCCAGCAGCTTGGGCGGACAGAGCTCCTACGAGCAGTACTTC. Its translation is CASSLGGQSSYEQYF.